This is a list of T cell receptor beta chains from one sample in a study of yellow fever vaccine responses in identical twins. TCRdb reanalysed the RT-PCR reads using MiXCR and keeps one entry per CDR3 protein. The table records over 1,500 distinct CDR3 sequences, 75% to 90% of them present only once. The sequences come from T cells from blood (PBMCs), unsorted or a sorted subset (not recorded which), collected before or after yellow fever vaccination (not recorded which). Source of these receptors: a young woman who received the yellow fever vaccine. Each CDR3 is given with its conserved first and last residue. The order of the fields is V gene, D gene, J gene, CDR3 protein. A D gene is named only where the DNA matches it firmly.

V: TRBV5-5
D: TRBD1
J: TRBJ1-1
CDR3: CASSPGQGASEAFF

V: TRBV29-1
D: NA
J: TRBJ2-2
CDR3: CSVATLAGGELFF

V: TRBV4-3
D: NA
J: TRBJ2-7
CDR3: CASSQDQGQPFYEQYF

V: TRBV15
D: TRBD1
J: TRBJ2-1
CDR3: CATSTIGQGVWDEQFF

V: TRBV27
D: NA
J: TRBJ2-5
CDR3: CASSPPYQETQYF

V: TRBV5-6
D: TRBD2
J: TRBJ2-1
CDR3: CASSSTSAYNEQFF

V: TRBV12-3/TRBV12-4
D: NA
J: TRBJ2-7
CDR3: CASRVRVESYEQYF

V: TRBV4-1
D: TRBD1
J: TRBJ1-5
CDR3: CASSQEGRQGGQPQHF

V: TRBV12-3/TRBV12-4
D: NA
J: TRBJ2-7
CDR3: CASSLGRAYEQYF

V: TRBV7-3
D: NA
J: TRBJ2-1
CDR3: CASSPGSNEQFF

V: TRBV29-1
D: NA
J: TRBJ2-5
CDR3: CSATGIRETQYF

V: TRBV20-1
D: NA
J: TRBJ2-7
CDR3: CSASEELGGYEQYF

V: TRBV20-1
D: NA
J: TRBJ2-7
CDR3: CSARRGPEQYF

V: TRBV10-3
D: TRBD2
J: TRBJ2-7
CDR3: CATTSGSSYEQYF

V: TRBV4-1
D: TRBD1
J: TRBJ2-7
CDR3: CASSHGQGAVGEQYF

V: TRBV11-1
D: NA
J: TRBJ2-5
CDR3: CASSFRTTGKGETQYF

V: TRBV6-2/TRBV6-3
D: NA
J: TRBJ1-1
CDR3: CASSMAPREAFF

V: TRBV4-1
D: NA
J: TRBJ1-5
CDR3: CASSQVLNQPQHF

V: TRBV18
D: NA
J: TRBJ2-7
CDR3: CASSPNPVGASYEQYF

V: TRBV7-9
D: TRBD1
J: TRBJ1-1
CDR3: CASSLTGMNTEAFF

V: TRBV2
D: TRBD2
J: TRBJ2-1
CDR3: CASSSGTSGYNEQFF

V: TRBV11-3
D: NA
J: TRBJ2-7
CDR3: CASSLAGLSYEQYF

V: TRBV2
D: NA
J: TRBJ2-1
CDR3: CASSESYNEQFF

V: TRBV15
D: NA
J: TRBJ2-5
CDR3: CATSRSRTAQETQYF

V: TRBV2
D: TRBD2
J: TRBJ2-3
CDR3: CASLGRESTDTQYF

V: TRBV7-7
D: NA
J: TRBJ2-7
CDR3: CASSPAGLYEQYF

V: TRBV28
D: NA
J: TRBJ2-3
CDR3: CASSFGSISTDTQYF

V: TRBV4-3
D: NA
J: TRBJ1-6
CDR3: CASSHEEGSPLHF

V: TRBV6-2/TRBV6-3
D: TRBD1
J: TRBJ1-4
CDR3: CASSYSDRGGEKLFF

V: TRBV30
D: NA
J: TRBJ2-1
CDR3: CAWSRRFDNEQFF

V: TRBV9
D: TRBD1
J: TRBJ2-2
CDR3: CASRDRADTGELFF

V: TRBV28
D: TRBD1
J: TRBJ2-6
CDR3: CASSSTGRDAGANVLTF

V: TRBV29-1
D: NA
J: TRBJ2-2
CDR3: CSVGTTNTGELFF

V: TRBV11-1
D: NA
J: TRBJ2-1
CDR3: CASSSRPPRYNEQFF

V: TRBV29-1
D: NA
J: TRBJ2-7
CDR3: CSVRDHQSSYEQYF

V: TRBV5-4
D: TRBD2
J: TRBJ2-1
CDR3: CASSLWQRGRTEDEQFF

V: TRBV5-1
D: TRBD1
J: TRBJ2-1
CDR3: CASSSQGDSNEQFF

V: TRBV11-2
D: NA
J: TRBJ2-3
CDR3: CASSPTQGYTDTQYF

V: TRBV6-1
D: NA
J: TRBJ1-2
CDR3: CASRMGGATNYGYTF

V: TRBV20-1
D: NA
J: TRBJ2-7
CDR3: CSAPVEGLYEQYF

V: TRBV11-1
D: NA
J: TRBJ2-3
CDR3: CASSLVTGVADTQYF

V: TRBV4-3
D: TRBD2
J: TRBJ2-1
CDR3: CVSSQDTTSGTNNEQFF

V: TRBV11-2
D: NA
J: TRBJ2-1
CDR3: CASTTAPGRNYEQFF

V: TRBV11-3
D: NA
J: TRBJ2-7
CDR3: CASSLRRSSEQYF

V: TRBV19
D: TRBD2
J: TRBJ2-1
CDR3: CASSLALSYNEQFF

V: TRBV4-1
D: NA
J: TRBJ1-1
CDR3: CASSPDNYMNTEAFF

V: TRBV4-1
D: NA
J: TRBJ1-2
CDR3: CASSQDTGQNYGYTF

V: TRBV11-3
D: NA
J: TRBJ1-1
CDR3: CASSLAVNTEAFF

V: TRBV2
D: TRBD2
J: TRBJ2-1
CDR3: CASSVLAGNYNEQFF

V: TRBV11-1
D: NA
J: TRBJ2-1
CDR3: CASSLISNEQFF

V: TRBV4-3
D: NA
J: TRBJ2-7
CDR3: CASSQDRTRDIPYEQYF

V: TRBV4-1
D: NA
J: TRBJ2-7
CDR3: CASSPRKPTYEQYF

V: TRBV10-3
D: NA
J: TRBJ1-2
CDR3: CAITETGDYGYTF

V: TRBV4-1
D: NA
J: TRBJ1-2
CDR3: CASSQGAGYTF

V: TRBV10-3
D: NA
J: TRBJ1-1
CDR3: CAISGGEGGTEAFF

V: TRBV10-3
D: NA
J: TRBJ1-2
CDR3: CAISGGVPVWSNYGYTF

V: TRBV6-1
D: NA
J: TRBJ1-1
CDR3: CASGEFGGWEAFF